A single sample is the source of the 7 T cell receptor beta chains below, sequenced in a study of OX40 agonist ivuxolimab in advanced cancers. The repertoire was sequenced with immunoSEQ multiplex PCR; TCRdb's copy has only in-frame clones and lacks some. The sample includes tens of thousands of clones, about 88% seen only once; the top ten take 18%. Sample: CD4+ or CD8+ T cells sorted from blood, taken in a trial of the OX40 agonist ivuxolimab. Source of these receptors: an adult with an advanced solid tumor such as melanoma, head and neck, liver or kidney cancer.

The chain is built from TRBV27 and TRBJ1-1; no reliable D call. V was shortened by 5 bases and J by 4 bases, with 8 bases between the two germline ends. CDR1 MNHEY and CDR2 SMNVEV come from the germline V gene (reference sequence). The CDR3 runs to 12 residues. The CDR3 loop reads CASSRKGTEAFF. In DNA, the CDR3 is TGTGCCAGCAGTCGCAAAGGCACTGAAGCTTTCTTT.

This sequence joins TRBV4-3 and TRBJ2-7, with TRBD1 matching over 9 bases. V lost 3 bases to trimming and J lost 1 base; unmatched junction nucleotides: 4. The CDR3 totals 15 residues. Germline V lookup: CDR1 LGHNA, CDR2 YSLEER. The CDR3, as DNA: TGCGCCAGCAGCCAGGAGACAGGGGGATCCTACGAGCAGTACTTC. Its translation: CASSQETGGSYEQYF.

The rearrangement joins TRBV19 to TRBJ2-1, with D possibly matching TRBD2 (7 bases). V was shortened by 2 bases and J by 4 bases, with 21 bases between the two germline ends. Looked up from germline, CDR1 is LNHDA and CDR2 is SQIVND (reference sequence). This CDR3 has 18 residues. Written as DNA, the CDR3 is TGTGCCAGTAGTATAACTGGTAGTTGGGGGGGCGCATACAATGAGCAGTTCTTC. The encoded protein is CASSITGSWGGAYNEQFF.

The V gene is TRBV11-2, the J gene TRBJ2-7; 8 bases line up with TRBD2. The CDR3 length is 14 residues. Germline CDR1 SGHAT, CDR2 FQNNGV. V lost 5 bases, J lost 2 bases, and 5 bases stayed unmatched. The CDR3 nucleotides are TGTGCCAGCAGCCACCAAGCGGGAGCCTACGAGCAGTACTTC. Protein sequence: CASSHQAGAYEQYF.

The rearrangement uses TRBV19 and TRBJ1-3; D not certain. The germline V gene has CDR1 LNHDA and CDR2 SQIVND (reference sequence). Trimming left V 8 bases short and J 0 bases short, with 11 bases between. This CDR3 has 14 residues. The CDR3 DNA sequence: TGTGCCAGTGCATACGGGAGCTCTGGAAACACCATATATTTT. Its protein product is CASAYGSSGNTIYF.

This chain links TRBV6-6 with TRBJ2-7; perhaps TRBD2 as D (5 bases). There are 16 residues in the CDR3. Trimming removed 2 bases at V and 5 bases at J, with 19 bases between. Germline V gene data show CDR1 as MNHNY and CDR2 as SVGAGI (reference sequence). The CDR3 DNA sequence: TGTGCCAGCAGTTACGCGGAGGCTCCGCTTGGCCACGAGCAGTACTTC. Its translation: CASSYAEAPLGHEQYF.

The V call is TRBV7-2, the J call TRBJ2-5; 8 bases line up with TRBD2. This CDR3 comprises 17 residues. CDR1 and CDR2 (germline): SGHTA, FQGNSA. Germline trimming cut 1 base from V and 1 base from J; bases unmatched to any gene: 8. The CDR3 loop reads CASSLGVFAGGQETQYF. The CDR3 DNA reads as TGTGCCAGCAGCTTAGGCGTGTTTGCGGGAGGCCAAGAGACCCAGTACTTC. The whole variable domain, remainder taken from reference TRBV7-2 and TRBJ2-5, is GAGVSQSPSNKVTEKGKDVELRCDPISGHTALYWYRQSLGQGLEFLIYFQGNSAPDKSGLPSDRFSAERTGGSVSTLTIQRTQQEDSAVYLCASSLGVFAGGQETQYFGPGTRLLVL.